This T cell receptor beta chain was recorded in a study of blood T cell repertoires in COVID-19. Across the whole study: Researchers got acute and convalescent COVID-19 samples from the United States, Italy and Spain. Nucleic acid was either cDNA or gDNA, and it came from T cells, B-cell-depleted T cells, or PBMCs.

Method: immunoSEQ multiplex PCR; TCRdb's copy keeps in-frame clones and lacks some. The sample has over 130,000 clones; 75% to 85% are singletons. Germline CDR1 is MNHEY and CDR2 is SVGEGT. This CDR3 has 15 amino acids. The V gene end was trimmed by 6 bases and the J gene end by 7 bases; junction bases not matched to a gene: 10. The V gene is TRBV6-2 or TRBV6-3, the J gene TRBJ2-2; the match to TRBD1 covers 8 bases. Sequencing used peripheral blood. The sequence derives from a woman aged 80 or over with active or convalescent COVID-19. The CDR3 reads CASSLDRGGIGELFF. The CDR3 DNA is TGTGCCAGCAGCCTAGACAGGGGAGGAATCGGGGAGCTGTTTTTT.